The clone carrying this T cell receptor beta chain was counted only a few times. Its antigen is not identified. Template switching added a universal primer binding site, and final cDNA carried unique molecular identifiers. MiXCR, applied by TCRdb to the 5' RACE reads, yields one record per CDR3 protein. The sample records around 570,000 distinct CDR3 sequences, roughly 9.5% being singletons. This sample stems from a study of identical twins. Study results and limitations: In monozygotic twins, models underestimated the sharing of out-of-frame TCR alpha. Possibly, invariant MAIT and iNKT cells partly confounded zero-insertion analyses.

The germline CDR1 and CDR2 sequences are MGHRA and YSYEKL. The CDR3 sequence is 16 residues long. The V gene end was trimmed by 1 base and the J gene end by 5 bases; junction bases not matched to a gene: 6. This same sample was also part of a study on yellow fever vaccine responses in identical twins. That work contributes: Twins' vaccine T cell response reportedly gave the appearance of partial convergence and partial personalization.

V is TRBV4-1 and J is TRBJ2-1; 9 bases are shared with TRBD2. This receptor was obtained from a woman aged 18-35 years in good health. Material: PBMCs. The CDR3 loop is CASSQGPSGNNNEQFF. CDR3 in DNA: TGCGCCAGCAGCCAAGGACCTAGCGGGAACAACAATGAGCAGTTCTTC.